This T cell receptor beta chain was recorded in a study of post-analysis software for immune sequencing data (dated by TCRdb to about 2015). With regard to the full study: The recorded disease courses included relapsing-remitting, secondary progressive and progressive-relapsing multiple sclerosis, and some patients had no subtype annotation. The patient repertoires were set against under 13 previously published healthy control repertoires from donors whose ages ranged from roughly 6 to 25 years. A subset of samples was prepared in parallel using single-end sample barcoding, then pooled and co-amplified after Illumina adapter ligation. The paper as a whole reports these results and caveats: The control group was slightly older than the multiple sclerosis patient group. Normalized Chao1 diversity was significantly lower in multiple sclerosis patients than controls, suggesting substantial peripheral T-cell clonal expansion. Direct clustering with F measure showed strong co-clustering of samples prepared in the same batch, prompting a batch-effect correction.

A remark on this clonotype: The antigen it binds to is not known. Base quality data are lacking; no much larger clone is found one base away.

TCR beta repertoires were profiled from peripheral blood of more than ten young patients with multiple sclerosis to demonstrate the VDJtools post-analysis software. The multiple sclerosis patients were children and adolescents ranging in age from roughly 6 to 15 years. Library construction relied on PCR. The data were produced on an Illumina HiSeq 2500. To reduce PCR and sequencing biases, unique molecular identifiers were incorporated into the TCR beta cDNA libraries. About 500,000 cDNA molecules were obtained for every 1 to 10 million input T cells, so each molecule roughly corresponded to one T cell. Patient libraries were prepared and sequenced with the same protocol used for the earlier healthy control dataset. Samples belonging to the same batch were prepared together, multiplexed and sequenced on a shared HiSeq lane. The paper's data handling went like this. MIGEC handled the raw barcoded reads, throwing out single-read molecular identifier groups before consensus assembly and CDR3 extraction. VDJtools was used for post-analysis of the clonotype tables, and diversity was normalized by down-sampling every dataset to the size of the smallest sample. To correct batch-related cross-sample contamination, repertoire overlap clustering matched CDR3 amino acid sequences but not nucleotide sequences. Clones were called with MiXCR by TCRdb after fastp trimmed the public reads at Q25, and only in-frame beta chains were retained. CDR3 protein duplicates are merged, each entry listing the most common genes and DNA. In this record, the V and J calls reflect TCRdb's handling and not the investigators' own analysis. A total of roughly 800,000 distinct CDR3 sequences appear in this sample, more than 45% of them only once. The top ten clonotypes cover 4.9% of the sample.

The source is a girl aged 5-17 years with multiple sclerosis. The sequencing input was blood.

The CDR3 here reads CSPRTRYYGYTF. The nucleotide sequence reads TGCAGCCCCCGGACACGGTACTATGGCTACACCTTC. Recombination joined TRBV29-1 with TRBJ1-2; the D gene is perhaps TRBD1, on 5 matching bases. The cysteine opens and the phenylalanine closes a CDR3 of 12 amino acids. The entry retains the CDR3 DNA only, 36 bases that are in frame from base 1. V is shortened by 8 bases, J by 3 bases, and the region joining them spans 13 bases. The germline V gene supplies CDR1 SQVTM and CDR2 ANQGSEA.